The present entry profiles one T cell receptor (beta chain) with its context. Its antigen remains unidentified. Unstimulated regulatory T cells (CD4+CD25+CD127-), CD4+CD25- non-regulatory cells, CD4 and CD8 cells were FACS-sorted from thawed PBMCs. This sample is drawn from a study of Tregs in tolerant kidney transplant recipients. Sequencing was performed with immunoSEQ multiplex PCR; in TCRdb, only in-frame clones are kept and a portion is missing. This sample carries 68,000 or so clones, 84% of them seen once, and the ten largest clones take approximately 4.8%. The V gene's germline CDR1 is SGHTA and CDR2 FQGTGA. The CDR3 covers 13 residues. Trimming cost V 4 bases and J 3 bases, with 9 bases left between them. Study-wide results and limits: Activated donor B cell expansion appeared to reveal the most relevant donor-specific TCRbeta repertoire.

The receptor was isolated from a human donor in good health. Sequencing was carried out using CD4+ T cells from blood. The V and J genes are TRBV7-3 and TRBJ1-1, with a possible D match to TRBD1 (5 bases). For the CDR3, the DNA is TGTGCCAGCAGCTCTCAGGGTGACACTGAAGCTTTCTTT. This translates into CASSSQGDTEAFF.